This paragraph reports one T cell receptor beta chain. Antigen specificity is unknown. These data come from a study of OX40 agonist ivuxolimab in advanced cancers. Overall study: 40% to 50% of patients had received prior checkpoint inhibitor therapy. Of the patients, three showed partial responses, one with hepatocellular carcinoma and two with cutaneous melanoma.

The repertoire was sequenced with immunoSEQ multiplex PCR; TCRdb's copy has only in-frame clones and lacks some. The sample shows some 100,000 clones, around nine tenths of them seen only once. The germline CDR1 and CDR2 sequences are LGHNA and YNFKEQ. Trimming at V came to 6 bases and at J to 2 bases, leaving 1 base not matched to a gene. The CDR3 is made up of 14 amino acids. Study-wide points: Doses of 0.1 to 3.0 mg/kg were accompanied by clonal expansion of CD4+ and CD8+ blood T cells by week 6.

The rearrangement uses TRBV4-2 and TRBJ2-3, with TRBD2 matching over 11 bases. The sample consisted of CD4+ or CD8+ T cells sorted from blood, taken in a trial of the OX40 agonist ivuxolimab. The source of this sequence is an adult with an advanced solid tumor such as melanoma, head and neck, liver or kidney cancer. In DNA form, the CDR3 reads TGTGCCAGCAGGGGACTAGCGGTCACAGATACGCAGTATTTT. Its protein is CASRGLAVTDTQYF.